Below are 10 T cell receptor beta chains sequenced from a single sample in a study of blood T cells in healthy people across ages. Combining a sample-barcoded 5' primer with a J-beta primer mix, a second PCR ran for roughly 7 to 12 cycles. TCRdb independently ran MiXCR on the 5' RACE reads; one entry per CDR3 protein. Of about 770,000 distinct CDR3 sequences listed, 40% to 50% were seen once; the top ten hold approximately 20%. Sequenced sample: blood. The receptor source for this set is a man in his 60s in good health.

This sequence joins TRBV6-2 or TRBV6-3 and TRBJ2-7; the match to TRBD2 covers 12 bases. Losses at the gene ends were 6 bases for V and 7 bases for J; bases not matched to a gene: 10. Looked up from germline, CDR1 is MNHEY and CDR2 is SVGEGT. The CDR3 is 15 residues long. DNA of the CDR3: TGTGCCAGCAGCGCTCTAGCGGGGGGGATCAATGAGCAGTACTTC. Its translation: CASSALAGGINEQYF.

This clonotype was found a few times. The chain joins TRBV6-5 to TRBJ1-3; D gene unclear. The CDR3 is 15 amino acids. The V gene lost 8 bases and the J gene lost 0 bases, with 14 bases spanning the gap. CDR1 and CDR2 from the germline V gene are MNHEY and SVGAGI. The CDR3 DNA reads as TGTGCCAGCGGATCCGGACTGATCTCTGGAAACACCATATATTTT. Its translation: CASGSGLISGNTIYF.

This chain joins TRBV6-6 and TRBJ2-1, with 10 nucleotides matching TRBD2. Per the germline V gene, CDR1 is MNHNY and CDR2 is SVGAGI (reference sequence). Unmatched junction bases numbered 15, after V lost 8 bases and J lost 11 bases. CDR3 length: 15 residues. In DNA form, the CDR3 reads TGTGCCAGCGGTAGGGAAGCGGGGGGGCTTAAGAAGCAGTTCTTC. Translating gives CASGREAGGLKKQFF.

This chain connects TRBV5-1 to TRBJ2-3, with 12 nucleotides matching TRBD2. CDR1 is SGHRS, CDR2 YFSETQ, per germline. Unmatched junction bases numbered 6, after V lost 3 bases and J lost 1 base. This CDR3 comprises 17 residues. The CDR3 loop reads CASSSFLAGGRTDTQYF. The DNA for the CDR3 is TGCGCCAGCAGCTCCTTCCTAGCGGGGGGGCGCACAGATACGCAGTATTTT.

The genes are TRBV6-2 or TRBV6-3 and TRBJ2-5; TRBD1 might be the D (6 bases). The V gene's germline CDR1 is MNHEY and CDR2 SVGEGT. V was cut by 2 bases and J by 4 bases, with 17 bases left in between. This CDR3 comprises 16 residues. CDR3 in amino acids: CASSYGYQGRGETQYF. CDR3 nucleotides: TGTGCCAGCAGTTACGGTTACCAAGGCAGGGGAGAGACCCAGTACTTC.

This chain links TRBV25-1 with TRBJ2-5; D gene ambiguous. Judging by the DNA end, TRBJ2-7 fits better; the J call may be wrong. The CDR3 consists of 11 residues. CDR1 is MGHDK, CDR2 SYGVNS, per germline. The CDR3 loop reads CASSGADEQYF. CDR3 sequence (DNA): TGTGCCAGCAGTGGGGCGGACGAGCAGTACTTC.

This clonotype came up many times. V usage is TRBV5-1 and J usage is TRBJ2-2, with 8 bases aligning to TRBD2. Germline CDR1 and CDR2: SGHRS and YFSETQ. This CDR3 region has 15 residues. J was trimmed by 3 bases and V by 0 bases; bases with no gene match: 1. In nucleotides, the CDR3 is TGCGCCAGCAGCTTGGCCGGGGGGGACACCGGGGAGCTGTTTTTT. This gives the protein CASSLAGGDTGELFF.

This chain connects TRBV12-3 or TRBV12-4 to TRBJ2-5, with 10 bases aligning to TRBD1. The J call may be mistaken, given a closer DNA end match to TRBJ2-7. The CDR3 is made up of 14 amino acids. In DNA form, the CDR3 reads TGTGCCAGCCAGAAGACAGGGGGCATCTACGAGCAGTACTTC. Translating gives CASQKTGGIYEQYF.

This chain connects TRBV7-9 to TRBJ2-4; no firm D call. CDR3 length: 16 residues. The germline V and J ends were trimmed by 1 base and 0 bases, with 10 bases remaining between them. CDR1 is SEHNR, CDR2 FQNEAQ, per germline (reference sequence). The CDR3 loop is CASSLGSSLAKNIQYF. CDR3 in DNA: TGTGCCAGCAGCTTAGGGTCATCTCTAGCCAAAAACATTCAGTACTTC.

The chain combines TRBV29-1 with TRBJ1-4; D is undetermined. The germline V and J ends were trimmed by 5 bases and 8 bases, with 15 bases remaining between them. Germline CDR1 and CDR2: SQVTM and ANQGSEA. This CDR3 comprises 13 residues. CDR3: CSVQERMNEKLFF. CDR3 sequence (DNA): TGCAGCGTTCAGGAACGGATGAACGAAAAACTGTTTTTT.